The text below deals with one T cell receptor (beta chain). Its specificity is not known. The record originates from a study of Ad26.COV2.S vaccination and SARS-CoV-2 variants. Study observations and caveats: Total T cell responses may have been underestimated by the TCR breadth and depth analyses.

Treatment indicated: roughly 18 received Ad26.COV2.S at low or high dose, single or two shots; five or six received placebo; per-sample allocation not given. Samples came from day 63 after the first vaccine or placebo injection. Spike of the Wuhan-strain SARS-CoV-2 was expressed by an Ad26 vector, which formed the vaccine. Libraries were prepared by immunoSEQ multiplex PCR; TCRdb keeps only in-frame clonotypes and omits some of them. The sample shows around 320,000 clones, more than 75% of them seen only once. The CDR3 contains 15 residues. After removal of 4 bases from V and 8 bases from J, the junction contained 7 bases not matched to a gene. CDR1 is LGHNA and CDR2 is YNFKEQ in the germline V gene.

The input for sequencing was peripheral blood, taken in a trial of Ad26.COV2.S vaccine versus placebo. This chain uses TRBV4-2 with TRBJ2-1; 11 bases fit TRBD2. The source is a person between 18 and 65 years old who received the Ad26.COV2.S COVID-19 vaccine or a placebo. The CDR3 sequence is CASSPLAGGPDEQFF. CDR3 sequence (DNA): TGTGCCAGCAGCCCGCTAGCGGGGGGCCCCGATGAGCAGTTCTTC.